The TCR beta chain described here comes from a study of regulatory dendritic cells for organ transplantation. Study as a whole: Monocytes received vitamin D3 on days 0 and 4, IL-10 on day 4. Study results and caveats: Mature dendritic cells appeared to drive more memory CD8+ clonal expansion than regulatory ones. Memory CD8+ T cells were the most oligoclonal; naive cells were highly diverse.

This CDR3 comprises 13 residues. Trimming cost V 5 bases and J 5 bases, with 13 bases left between them. The germline CDR1 and CDR2 sequences are SGHTA and FQGNSA. Concerning this clone itself: Its antigen is still unknown.

Only in-frame clones appear in the TCRdb table, and some are missing; sequencing was by immunoSEQ multiplex PCR. This table has about 21,000 clones, 65% to 90% appearing once. Sorted subsets were CFSE-labeled and cultured less than six days with allogeneic dendritic cells. Memory T cells were CD45RO+, naive were CD45RA+, sorted by FACS. The chain couples TRBV7-2 to TRBJ2-7, with D possibly being TRBD1 (6 bases). This TCR came from a human donor in good health. Sequenced material: naive CD4+ T cells from blood cultured with dendritic cells. Subset: CD45RA+ naive T cells. CDR3 in DNA: TGTGCCAGCAGCAGAAAGGGGGTCGACGAGCAGTACTTC. The encoded protein is CASSRKGVDEQYF.